This T cell receptor (beta chain) was documented in a study of T-cell reconstitution after alpha-beta-depleted transplantation in children. Whole-study findings and limits: After one year, T-cell counts and TCRbeta diversity mostly came from new T cells. About two months after transplant, alpha-beta T cells reportedly came from several hundred expanded graft clones.

V shed 4 bases, J shed 2 bases, and the junction held 7 bases outside the gene matches. The CDR3 loop spans 17 amino acids. Germline V gene lookup returns CDR1 SGHRS and CDR2 YFSETQ. For TCRbeta, the library was prepared with unique molecular identifiers. TCRdb itself ran the PCR reads through MiXCR, one entry per CDR3 protein. The data contain 280,000 or so distinct CDR3 sequences, about 9.9% of them seen just once; the ten biggest clones take up about 25%. This clonotype was counted at least ten times. Its antigen is as yet unknown. V is TRBV5-1 and J is TRBJ2-2; 11 bases map to TRBD2. The clonotype was recovered from a male patient between 2 and 15 years old who had a stem cell transplant for chronic granulomatous disease, so the T cells may come from the graft donor. The starting material was peripheral blood, obtained 180 days after TCRalphabeta/CD19-depleted stem cell transplant. CDR3 DNA sequence: TGCGCCAGCAGCCCCGGCCTAGCGGGGGGAAACACCGGGGAGCTGTTTTTT. It translates to CASSPGLAGGNTGELFF.